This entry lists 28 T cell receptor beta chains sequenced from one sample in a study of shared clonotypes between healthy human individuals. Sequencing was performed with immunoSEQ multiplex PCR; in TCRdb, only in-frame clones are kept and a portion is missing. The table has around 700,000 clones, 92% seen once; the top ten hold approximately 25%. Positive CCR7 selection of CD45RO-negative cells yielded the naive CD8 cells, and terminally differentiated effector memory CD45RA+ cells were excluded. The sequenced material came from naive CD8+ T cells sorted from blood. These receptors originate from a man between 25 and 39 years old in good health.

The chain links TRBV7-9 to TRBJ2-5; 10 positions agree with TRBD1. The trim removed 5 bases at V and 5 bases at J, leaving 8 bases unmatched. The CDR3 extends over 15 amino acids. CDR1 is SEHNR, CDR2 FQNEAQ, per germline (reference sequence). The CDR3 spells CASSRWDRGRETQYF. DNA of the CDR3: TGTGCCAGCAGCCGATGGGACAGGGGCCGGGAGACCCAGTACTTC.

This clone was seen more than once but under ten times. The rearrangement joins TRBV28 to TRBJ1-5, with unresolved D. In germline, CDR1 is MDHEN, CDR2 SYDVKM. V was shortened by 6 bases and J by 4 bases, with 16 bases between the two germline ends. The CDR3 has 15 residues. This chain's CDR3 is CASRTRQVWNQPQHF. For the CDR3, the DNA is TGTGCCAGCAGAACAAGACAAGTTTGGAATCAGCCCCAGCATTTT.

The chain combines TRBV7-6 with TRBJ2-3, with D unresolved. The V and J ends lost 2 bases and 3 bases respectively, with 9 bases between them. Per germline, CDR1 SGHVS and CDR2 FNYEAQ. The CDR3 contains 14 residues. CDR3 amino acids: CASSLLGETDTQYF. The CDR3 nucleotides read TGTGCCAGCAGCTTACTCGGCGAAACAGATACGCAGTATTTT.

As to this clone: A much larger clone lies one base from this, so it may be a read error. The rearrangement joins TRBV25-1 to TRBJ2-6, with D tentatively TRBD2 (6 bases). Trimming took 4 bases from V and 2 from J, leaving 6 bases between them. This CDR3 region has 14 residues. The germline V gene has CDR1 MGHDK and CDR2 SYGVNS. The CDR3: CASSAGAGANVLTF. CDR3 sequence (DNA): TGTGCCAGCAGTGCGGGGGCTGGGGCCAACGTCCTGACTTTC.

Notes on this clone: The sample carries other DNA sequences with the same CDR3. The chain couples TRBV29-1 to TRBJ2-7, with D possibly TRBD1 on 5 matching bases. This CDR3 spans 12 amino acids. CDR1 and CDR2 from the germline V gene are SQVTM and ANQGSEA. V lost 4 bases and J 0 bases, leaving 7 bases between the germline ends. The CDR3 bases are TGCAGCGTTGGGGGCAACTCCTACGAGCAGTACTTC. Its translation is CSVGGNSYEQYF.

In DNA, the CDR3 is TGTGCCAGCCACCCCCTAGCGGAAGGGTCCAATGAGCAGTTCTTC. As protein: CASHPLAEGSNEQFF. This chain joins TRBV2 and TRBJ2-1, with 7 positions matching TRBD2. The CDR3 runs 15 residues. CDR1 and CDR2 (germline): SNHLY, FYNNEI. V was pared by 8 bases and J by 6 bases, with 13 bases of the junction left unmatched.

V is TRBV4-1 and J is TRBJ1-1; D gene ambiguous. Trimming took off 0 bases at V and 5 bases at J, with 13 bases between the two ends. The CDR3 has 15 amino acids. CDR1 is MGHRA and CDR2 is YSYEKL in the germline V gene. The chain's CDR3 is CASSQDMRVWTEAFF. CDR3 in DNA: TGCGCCAGCAGCCAAGATATGAGGGTTTGGACTGAAGCTTTCTTT.

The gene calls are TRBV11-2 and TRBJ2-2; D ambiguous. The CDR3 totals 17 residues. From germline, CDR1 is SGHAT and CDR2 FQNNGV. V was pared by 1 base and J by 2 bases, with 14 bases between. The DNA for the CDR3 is TGTGCCAGCAGCTTAGTCTATCGGGTAACTAACACCGGGGAGCTGTTTTTT. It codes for CASSLVYRVTNTGELFF.

The CDR3 DNA sequence: TGTGCCAGCAGAGGGACAGCCCTGAACACTGAAGCTTTCTTT. Amino acid sequence: CASRGTALNTEAFF. This chain links TRBV6-4 with TRBJ1-1; 7 nucleotides align to TRBD1. This CDR3 region has 14 residues. From germline, CDR1 is MRHNA and CDR2 SNTAGT. The trim removed 6 bases at V and 0 bases at J, leaving 4 bases unmatched.

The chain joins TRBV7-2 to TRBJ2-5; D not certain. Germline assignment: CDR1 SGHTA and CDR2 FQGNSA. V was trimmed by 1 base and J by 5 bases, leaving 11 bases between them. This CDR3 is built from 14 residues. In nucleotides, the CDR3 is TGTGCCAGCAGCTTAGGGACCGCATGGGAGACCCAGTACTTC. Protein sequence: CASSLGTAWETQYF.

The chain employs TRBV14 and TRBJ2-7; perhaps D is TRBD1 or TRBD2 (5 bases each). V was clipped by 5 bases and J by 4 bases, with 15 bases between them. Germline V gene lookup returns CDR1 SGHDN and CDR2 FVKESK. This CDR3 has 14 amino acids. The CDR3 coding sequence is TGTGCCAGCAGCGCCCGGGACCAGGGTTACGAGCAGTACTTC. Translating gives CASSARDQGYEQYF.

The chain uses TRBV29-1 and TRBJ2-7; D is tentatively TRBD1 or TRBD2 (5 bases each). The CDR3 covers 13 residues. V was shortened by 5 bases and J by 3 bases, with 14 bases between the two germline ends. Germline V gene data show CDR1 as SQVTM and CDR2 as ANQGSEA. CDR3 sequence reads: CSVFRDGHYEQYF. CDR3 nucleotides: TGCAGCGTTTTCCGGGACGGCCACTACGAGCAGTACTTC.

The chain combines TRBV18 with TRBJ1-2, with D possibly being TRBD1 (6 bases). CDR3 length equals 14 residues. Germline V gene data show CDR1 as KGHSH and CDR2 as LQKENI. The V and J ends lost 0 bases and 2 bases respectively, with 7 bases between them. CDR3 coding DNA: TGTGCCAGCTCACCACCGACAGGAAACTATGGCTACACCTTC. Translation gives CASSPPTGNYGYTF.

The CDR3 is CASSGDADHEQFF. The CDR3 DNA reads TGCGCCAGCAGCGGGGACGCAGACCATGAGCAGTTCTTC. The chain is built from TRBV5-1 and TRBJ2-1; either TRBD1 or TRBD2 may supply D (5 bases each). Looked up from germline, CDR1 is SGHRS and CDR2 is YFSETQ. This CDR3 is 13 amino acids long. Deletions cut 4 bases from V and 8 bases from J, with 13 bases between.

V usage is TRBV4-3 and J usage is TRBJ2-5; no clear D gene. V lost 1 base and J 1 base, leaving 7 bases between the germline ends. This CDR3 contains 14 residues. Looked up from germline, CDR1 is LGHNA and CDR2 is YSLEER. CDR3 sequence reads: CASSQVETQETQYF. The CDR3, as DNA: TGCGCCAGCAGCCAAGTGGAGACCCAAGAGACCCAGTACTTC.

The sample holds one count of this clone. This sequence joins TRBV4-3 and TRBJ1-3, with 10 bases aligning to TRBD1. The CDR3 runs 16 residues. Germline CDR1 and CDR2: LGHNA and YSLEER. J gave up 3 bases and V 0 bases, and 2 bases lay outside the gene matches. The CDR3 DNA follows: TGCGCCAGCAGCCAAGATGGACAGGGGGTTGGAAACACCATATATTTT. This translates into CASSQDGQGVGNTIYF.

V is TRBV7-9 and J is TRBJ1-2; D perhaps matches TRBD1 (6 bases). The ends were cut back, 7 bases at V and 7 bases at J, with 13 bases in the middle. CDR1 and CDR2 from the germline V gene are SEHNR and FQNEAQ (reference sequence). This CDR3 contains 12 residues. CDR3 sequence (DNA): TGTGCCAGCACCAAAGGGGGGTTTGGCTACACCTTC. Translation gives CASTKGGFGYTF.

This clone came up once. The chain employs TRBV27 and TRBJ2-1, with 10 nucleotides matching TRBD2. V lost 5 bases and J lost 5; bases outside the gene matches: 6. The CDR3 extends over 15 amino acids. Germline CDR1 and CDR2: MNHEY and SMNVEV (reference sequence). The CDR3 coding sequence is TGTGCCAGCAGTCCCAGCGGGACTAGCGACAATGAGCAGTTCTTC. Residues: CASSPSGTSDNEQFF.

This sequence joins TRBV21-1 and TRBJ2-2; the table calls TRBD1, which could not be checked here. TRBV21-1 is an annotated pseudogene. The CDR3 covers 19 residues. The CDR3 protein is CASSPPGTGGPTNTGELFF. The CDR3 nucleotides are TGTGCCAGCAGCCCTCCCGGGACAGGGGGCCCCACGAACACCGGGGAGCTGTTTTTT.

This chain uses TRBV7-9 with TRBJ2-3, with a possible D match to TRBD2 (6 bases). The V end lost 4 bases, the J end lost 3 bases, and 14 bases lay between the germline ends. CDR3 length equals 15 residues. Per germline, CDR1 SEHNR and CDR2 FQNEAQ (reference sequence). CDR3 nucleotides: TGTGCCAGCAGCTCTCAGGAGGGCCTAACAGATACGCAGTATTTT. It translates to CASSSQEGLTDTQYF.

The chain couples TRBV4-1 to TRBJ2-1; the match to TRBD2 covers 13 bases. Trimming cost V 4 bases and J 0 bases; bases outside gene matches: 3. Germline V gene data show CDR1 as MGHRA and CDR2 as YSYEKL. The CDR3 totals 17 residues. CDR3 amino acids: CASSLGLAGASYNEQFF. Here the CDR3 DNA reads TGCGCCAGCAGCCTCGGACTAGCGGGAGCCTCCTACAATGAGCAGTTCTTC.

In nucleotides, the CDR3 is TGTGCCAGCAGCTTAGGACTAGCCACCAGAGAGACCCAGTACTTC. Protein: CASSLGLATRETQYF. The chain couples TRBV7-9 to TRBJ2-5; the match to TRBD2 covers 7 bases. V shed 1 base, J shed 4 bases, and the junction held 6 bases outside the gene matches. Per germline, CDR1 SEHNR and CDR2 FQNEAQ (reference sequence). CDR3 length: 15 amino acids.

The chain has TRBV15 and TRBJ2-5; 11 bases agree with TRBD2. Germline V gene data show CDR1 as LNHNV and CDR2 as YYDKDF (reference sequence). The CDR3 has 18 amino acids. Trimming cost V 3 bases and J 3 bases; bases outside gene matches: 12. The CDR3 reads CATSSNWGLAGGEETQYF. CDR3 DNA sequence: TGTGCCACCAGCAGTAACTGGGGGCTAGCGGGAGGAGAAGAGACCCAGTACTTC.

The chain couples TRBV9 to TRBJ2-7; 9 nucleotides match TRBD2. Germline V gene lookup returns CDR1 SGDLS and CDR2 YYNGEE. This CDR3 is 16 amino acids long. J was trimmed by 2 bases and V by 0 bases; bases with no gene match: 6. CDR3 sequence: CASSVDGLAGTYEQYF. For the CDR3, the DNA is TGTGCCAGCAGCGTAGATGGGCTAGCGGGAACCTACGAGCAGTACTTC. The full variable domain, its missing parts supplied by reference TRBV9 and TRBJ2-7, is DSGVTQTPKHLITATGQRVTLRCSPRSGDLSVYWYQQSLDQGLQFLIQYYNGEERAKGNILERFSAQQFPDLHSELNLSSLELGDSALYFCASSVDGLAGTYEQYFGPGTRLTVT.

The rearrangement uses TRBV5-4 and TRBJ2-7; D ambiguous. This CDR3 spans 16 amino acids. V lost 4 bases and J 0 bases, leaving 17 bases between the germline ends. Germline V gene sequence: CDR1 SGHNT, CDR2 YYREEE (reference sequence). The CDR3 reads CASSPGTLPNSYEQYF. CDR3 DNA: TGTGCCAGCAGCCCCGGAACCTTACCCAACTCCTACGAGCAGTACTTC. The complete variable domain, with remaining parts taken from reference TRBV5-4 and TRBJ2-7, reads ETGVTQSPTHLIKTRGQQVTLRCSSQSGHNTVSWYQQALGQGPQFIFQYYREEENGRGNFPPRFSGLQFPNYSSELNVNALELDDSALYLCASSPGTLPNSYEQYFGPGTRLTVT.

CDR3 region: CASSPPPGAVYEQYF. CDR3 DNA: TGTGCCAGCAGCCCGCCCCCAGGGGCGGTATACGAGCAGTACTTC. This sequence joins TRBV6-5 and TRBJ2-7; perhaps TRBD1 as D (6 bases). V dropped 6 bases and J dropped 4 bases, with 19 bases sitting between them. Germline assignment: CDR1 MNHEY and CDR2 SVGAGI. The CDR3 spans 15 residues.

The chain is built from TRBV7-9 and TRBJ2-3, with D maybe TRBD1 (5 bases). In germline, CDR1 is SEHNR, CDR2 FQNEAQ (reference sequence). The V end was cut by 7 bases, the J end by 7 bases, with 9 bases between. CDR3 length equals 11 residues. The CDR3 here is CASKGINTQYF. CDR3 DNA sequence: TGTGCCAGCAAGGGGATCAATACGCAGTATTTT. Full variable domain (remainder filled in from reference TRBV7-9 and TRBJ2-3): DTGVSQNPRHKITKRGQNVTFRCDPISEHNRLYWYRQTLGQGPEFLTYFQNEAQLEKSRLLSDRFSAERPKGSFSTLEIQRTEQGDSAMYLCASKGINTQYFGPGTRLTVL.

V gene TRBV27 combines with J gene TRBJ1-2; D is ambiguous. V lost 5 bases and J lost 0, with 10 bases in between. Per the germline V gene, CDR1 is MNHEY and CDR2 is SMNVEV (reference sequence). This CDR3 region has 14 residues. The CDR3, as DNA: TGTGCCAGCAGTCCCTACACATCTAACTATGGCTACACCTTC. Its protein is CASSPYTSNYGYTF.